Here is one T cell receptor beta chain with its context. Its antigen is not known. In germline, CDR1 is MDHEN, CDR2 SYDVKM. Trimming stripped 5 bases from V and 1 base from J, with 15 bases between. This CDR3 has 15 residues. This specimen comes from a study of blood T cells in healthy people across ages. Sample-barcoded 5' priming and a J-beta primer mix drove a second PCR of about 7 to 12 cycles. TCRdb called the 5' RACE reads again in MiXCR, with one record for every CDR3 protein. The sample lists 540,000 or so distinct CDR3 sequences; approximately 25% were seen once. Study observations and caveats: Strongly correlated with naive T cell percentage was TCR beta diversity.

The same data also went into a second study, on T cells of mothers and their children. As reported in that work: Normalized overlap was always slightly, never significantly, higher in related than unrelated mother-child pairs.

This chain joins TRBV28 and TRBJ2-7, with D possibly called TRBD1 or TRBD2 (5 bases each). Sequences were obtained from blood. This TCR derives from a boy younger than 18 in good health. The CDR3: CASSKGTTGSYEQYF. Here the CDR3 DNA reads TGTGCCAGCAGTAAAGGGACCACCGGTTCCTACGAGCAGTACTTC.